This T cell receptor (beta chain) was captured by sequencing in a study of liver allograft versus peripheral blood T cells. Study summary: What was compared were the T cell receptor repertoires in transplanted livers and those in the peripheral blood of recipients. General study results and limits: Intragraft liver T cell receptor repertoires reportedly differed from peripheral blood repertoires.

V shed 11 bases and J shed 6 bases, with 10 bases lying between them. The CDR3 is 11 residues long. The germline V gene has CDR1 MNHNY and CDR2 SVGAGI (reference sequence). TCRdb redid the calling of the reads with MiXCR, one entry per CDR3 protein. The data contain more than 10,000 distinct CDR3 sequences, approximately 17% of them singletons. At least ten counts were recorded for this clonotype. The antigen is not known. J is TRBJ2-2 and V is TRBV6-6; D is unclear. The sequence came from a human patient who had a liver transplant. Some of the T cells might come from the graft donor. CDR3 amino acids: CAYRVAGELFF. DNA of the CDR3: TGTGCCTATAGAGTAGCCGGGGAGCTGTTTTTT.